Following are 23 T cell receptor beta chains from one sample sequenced in a study of T cell responses to AZD1222 COVID-19 vaccine. The data were produced by immunoSEQ multiplex PCR, yet TCRdb's version contains in-frame clones alone and is incomplete. This sample has around 180,000 clones, with about 90% found just once. The material sequenced was peripheral blood, taken on day 0 of AZD1222 vaccination. The receptor source for this set is an adult in good health.

CDR3 loop: CASRKPGQRYSNQPQHF. The CDR3 DNA sequence: TGTGCCAGTAGAAAACCGGGACAGAGATATAGCAATCAGCCCCAGCATTTT. The chain recombines TRBV19 with TRBJ1-5; 7 nucleotides align to TRBD1. The germline CDR1 and CDR2 sequences are LNHDA and SQIVND (reference sequence). CDR3 length: 17 residues. V gave up 6 bases and J gave up 0 bases; unmatched junction bases: 11.

This sequence joins TRBV5-1 and TRBJ2-3; tentative D call: TRBD2 (7 bases). Germline V gene sequence: CDR1 SGHRS, CDR2 YFSETQ. The CDR3 has 16 amino acids. The ends were cut back, 0 bases at V and 0 bases at J, with 11 bases in the middle. The CDR3 bases are TGCGCCAGCAGCTTGGCCGGGGGGCCTAGCACAGATACGCAGTATTTT. Its protein is CASSLAGGPSTDTQYF.

This chain connects TRBV6-5 to TRBJ2-4, with a tentative D call TRBD1 (5 bases). V lost 9 bases and J lost 4, with 13 bases in between. Germline CDR1 MNHEY, CDR2 SVGAGI. This CDR3 contains 13 residues. CDR3 protein: CASSLTVKNIQYF. CDR3 coding DNA: TGTGCCAGTTCTTTGACAGTGAAAAACATTCAGTACTTC.

This chain connects TRBV27 to TRBJ1-4; a possible D gene is TRBD1 (6 bases). The V end was cut by 6 bases, the J end by 5 bases, with 10 bases between. Germline lookup yields CDR1 MNHEY and CDR2 SMNVEV (reference sequence). The CDR3 has 13 residues. The CDR3 sequence is CASRGQPNEKLFF. Here the CDR3 DNA reads TGTGCCAGCAGAGGACAGCCGAATGAAAAACTGTTTTTT.

The chain couples TRBV30 to TRBJ1-1, with D hard to call. This CDR3 has 15 amino acids. Looked up from germline, CDR1 is GTSNPN and CDR2 is SVGIG (reference sequence). Between the trimmed V and J ends, which lost 5 bases and 0 bases, there was a span of 16 bases. The CDR3 DNA reads as TGTGCCTGGGGCAGTCACGGACCGTTGAACACTGAAGCTTTCTTT. The encoded protein is CAWGSHGPLNTEAFF.

This sequence joins TRBV19 and TRBJ1-2, with D unresolved. The CDR3 contains 15 residues. CDR1 is LNHDA, CDR2 SQIVND, per germline (reference sequence). Trimming left V 4 bases short and J 8 bases short, with 20 bases between. The chain's CDR3 is CASSTRASSGLGYTF. The CDR3 coding sequence is TGTGCCAGTAGTACTCGAGCGTCGTCGGGTCTAGGCTACACCTTC.

This clone showed up just once. CDR3 in DNA: TGTGCCAGCAGTCCGGGACCGCCCCGGGGCTACACCTTC. Translated, it gives CASSPGPPRGYTF. This rearrangement joins TRBV28 to TRBJ1-2; tentatively, D is TRBD1 (5 bases). V was clipped by 5 bases and J by 8 bases, with 15 bases between them. Germline-derived CDR1 and CDR2 are MDHEN and SYDVKM. This CDR3 spans 13 amino acids.

This rearrangement joins TRBV30 to TRBJ2-7, with 9 bases lining up with TRBD1. This CDR3 region has 14 residues. The trim removed 5 bases at V and 4 bases at J, leaving 9 bases unmatched. Germline CDR1 reads GTSNPN; CDR2 reads SVGIG (reference sequence). The CDR3 loop is CAWSFRTGVYEQYF. CDR3 DNA sequence: TGTGCCTGGTCGTTCCGGACAGGGGTTTACGAGCAGTACTTC.

The chain combines TRBV29-1 with TRBJ2-7, with 7 bases fitting TRBD2. Trimming took 8 bases from V and 5 from J; bases not matched to a gene: 12. This CDR3 has 13 residues. Looked up from germline, CDR1 is SQVTM and CDR2 is ANQGSEA. The chain's CDR3 is CSTYGGGKNEQYF. The CDR3 region has the DNA TGCAGCACCTACGGGGGAGGGAAGAACGAGCAGTACTTC.

The V and J genes are TRBV6-2 or TRBV6-3 and TRBJ2-6; no clear D gene. CDR1 MNHEY and CDR2 SVGEGT come from the germline V gene. This CDR3 comprises 13 residues. The ends were cut back, 2 bases at V and 3 bases at J, with 2 bases in the middle. CDR3 amino acids: CASSYSGANVLTF. CDR3 bases: TGTGCCAGCAGTTACAGTGGGGCCAACGTCCTGACTTTC.

This chain joins TRBV12-5 and TRBJ2-7; 7 bases are a match to TRBD1. The CDR3 is made up of 16 amino acids. Germline V lookup: CDR1 LGHNT, CDR2 FRNRAP. Unmatched junction bases numbered 12, after V lost 6 bases and J lost 1 base. CDR3 nucleotide sequence: TGTGCTAGTGGCCTCCCACCCCAGGGGGAATCCTACGAGCAGTACTTC. It encodes CASGLPPQGESYEQYF.

The chain has TRBV5-4 and TRBJ1-2, with TRBD1 matching over 7 bases. Germline trimming cut 7 bases from V and 8 bases from J; bases unmatched to any gene: 14. The CDR3 contains 14 residues. Germline CDR1 is SGHNT and CDR2 is YYREEE (reference sequence). CDR3 coding DNA: TGTGCCAGCTCCTCCGCCGCGGGACAGTTCGGCTACACCTTC. This encodes CASSSAAGQFGYTF. The full variable domain, in which reference TRBV5-4 and TRBJ1-2 provide the parts outside the CDR3, is ETGVTQSPTHLIKTRGQQVTLRCSSQSGHNTVSWYQQALGQGPQFIFQYYREEENGRGNFPPRFSGLQFPNYSSELNVNALELDDSALYLCASSSAAGQFGYTFGSGTRLTVV.

The chain couples TRBV9 to TRBJ2-7, with 7 bases aligning to TRBD2. The germline CDR1 and CDR2 sequences are SGDLS and YYNGEE. Trimming cost V 5 bases and J 3 bases; bases outside gene matches: 5. CDR3 length equals 13 residues. CDR3 in DNA: TGTGCCAGCAGTGCGGGAGAGGGCTACGAGCAGTACTTC. It specifies CASSAGEGYEQYF.

The chain couples TRBV7-2 to TRBJ1-4, with D possibly matching TRBD1 (6 bases). The ends were cut back, 5 bases at V and 11 bases at J, with 15 bases in the middle. The germline V gene has CDR1 SGHTA and CDR2 FQGNSA. There are 13 residues in the CDR3. The CDR3 DNA sequence: TGTGCCAGCAGCCCCAACAGGGTTGAGAAACTGTTTTTT. The encoded protein is CASSPNRVEKLFF.

The CDR3 here is CASSLGGIHEQYF. Here the CDR3 DNA reads TGTGCCAGCAGCTTAGGGGGGATCCACGAGCAGTACTTC. The rearrangement links TRBV11-2 to TRBJ2-7; either TRBD1 or TRBD2 may fit D (5 bases each). Trimming removed 1 base at V and 5 bases at J, with 9 bases between. CDR1 is SGHAT, CDR2 FQNNGV, per germline. The CDR3 is 13 residues long. Based on the CDR3 plus reference TRBV11-2 and TRBJ2-7, the full variable domain is EAGVAQSPRYKIIEKRQSVAFWCNPISGHATLYWYQQILGQGPKLLIQFQNNGVVDDSQLPKDRFSAERLKGVDSTLKIQPAKLEDSAVYLCASSLGGIHEQYFGPGTRLTVT.

This sequence joins TRBV30 and TRBJ1-4; no reliable D call. The V end was cut by 4 bases, the J end by 5 bases, with 11 bases between. Germline V gene lookup returns CDR1 GTSNPN and CDR2 SVGIG (reference sequence). The CDR3 is 13 residues long. CDR3 nucleotides: TGTGCCTGGAACAGAAACTTCAATGAAAAACTGTTTTTT. It is translated as CAWNRNFNEKLFF.

V and J are TRBV7-2 and TRBJ2-7; 8 nucleotides match TRBD2. Germline CDR1 SGHTA, CDR2 FQGNSA. This CDR3 region has 14 residues. Trimming took 6 bases from V and 2 from J; bases not matched to a gene: 6. CDR3 loop: CASSRGGLAYEQYF. The CDR3 nucleotides are TGTGCCAGCAGTCGGGGGGGACTAGCCTACGAGCAGTACTTC.

The chain uses TRBV5-4 and TRBJ2-7; TRBD2 agrees at 11 bases. CDR3 size: 15 residues. Germline CDR1 reads SGHNT; CDR2 reads YYREEE (reference sequence). With 4 bases clipped from V and 1 base from J, the junction kept 4 bases outside the gene matches. The CDR3 reads CASSGGLAESYEQYF. For the CDR3, the DNA is TGTGCCAGCAGCGGGGGACTAGCGGAATCCTACGAGCAGTACTTC.

The count of this clone is one. The CDR3: CASTTAPKTGRTEAFF. The CDR3 coding sequence is TGTGCCAGTACCACAGCGCCTAAGACAGGGAGGACTGAAGCTTTCTTT. The genes are TRBV19 and TRBJ1-1, with 7 positions matching TRBD1. The V segment lost 7 bases and the J segment 5 bases; nucleotides outside the gene matches: 16. Germline values: CDR1 LNHDA, CDR2 SQIVND (reference sequence). The CDR3 contains 16 residues.

This chain uses TRBV4-1 with TRBJ2-7, with 12 bases aligning to TRBD1. Per the germline V gene, CDR1 is MGHRA and CDR2 is YSYEKL. J was trimmed by 7 bases and V by 0 bases; bases with no gene match: 4. This CDR3 has 15 residues. The CDR3 is CASSQEGQGAREQYF. In DNA, the CDR3 is TGCGCCAGCAGCCAAGAGGGACAGGGGGCTCGGGAGCAGTACTTC.

The chain carries TRBV5-1 and TRBJ2-3, with D perhaps matching TRBD1 (6 bases). This CDR3 contains 14 residues. V gave up 7 bases and J gave up 2 bases, with 14 bases separating them. The V gene's germline CDR1 is SGHRS and CDR2 YFSETQ. The CDR3 sequence is CASRQATSTDTQYF. CDR3 sequence (DNA): TGCGCCAGCCGACAGGCTACCTCCACAGATACGCAGTATTTT.

The rearrangement joins TRBV2 to TRBJ2-1; possible D gene TRBD2, 6 bases. The CDR3 has 17 residues. Trimming removed 7 bases from V and 10 bases from J, with 29 bases in between. Germline assignment: CDR1 SNHLY and CDR2 FYNNEI. This CDR3 reads CASTTTRGLGWEREQFF. CDR3 in DNA: TGTGCCAGCACCACCACCCGGGGACTCGGGTGGGAACGGGAGCAGTTCTTC.

The chain combines TRBV28 with TRBJ2-1, with TRBD2 matching over 8 bases. Germline lookup yields CDR1 MDHEN and CDR2 SYDVKM. After removal of 4 bases from V and 3 bases from J, the junction contained 14 bases not matched to a gene. CDR3 length: 18 amino acids. As DNA, the CDR3 is TGTGCCAGCAGTTCCACCTATACCGGGACTAGAGTCTACAATGAGCAGTTCTTC. This encodes CASSSTYTGTRVYNEQFF.